One and the same sample provided the 13 T cell receptor beta chains below, sequenced in a study of regulatory T cells in long-lasting Graves disease. CDR3 regions were amplified by Arm-PCR using iRepertoire HTBI primers to build TCR beta libraries. TCRdb reprocessed the multiplex PCR reads with MiXCR, giving one entry per CDR3 protein. The profile shows fewer than 550,000 distinct CDR3 sequences, 16% of them singletons. Time point: newly diagnosed GD, antithyroid drugs for less than 3 months. Generation of the TCR library employed RNA extracted from PBMCs. This same sample was also part of a study on T cells in Graves' hyperthyroidism and ophthalmopathy.

The sequencing used peripheral blood mononuclear cells (PBMCs), collected at new diagnosis, from a patient treated with antithyroid drugs. All receptors derive from a woman aged 18 to 35 with Graves disease.

This clonotype was seen ten or more times. V and J are TRBV29-1 and TRBJ2-1, with TRBD2 matching over 11 bases. The ends lost 4 bases at V and 5 bases at J; junction bases unmatched: 4. The CDR3 spans 14 residues. Germline CDR1 is SQVTM and CDR2 is ANQGSEA. CDR3 residues: CSVAGTSGDNEQFF. For the CDR3, the DNA is TGCAGCGTTGCCGGGACTAGCGGTGACAATGAGCAGTTCTTC.

This clonotype was seen ten or more times. This rearrangement joins TRBV2 to TRBJ2-7; weak D call: TRBD1 (5 bases). V was shortened by 6 bases and J by 2 bases, with 11 bases between the two germline ends. The CDR3 loop spans 13 amino acids. Germline V gene lookup returns CDR1 SNHLY and CDR2 FYNNEI. CDR3 residues: CASRKDSTYEQYF. The CDR3 DNA is TGTGCCAGCAGGAAAGACAGTACCTACGAGCAGTACTTC.

Many counts were recorded for this clonotype. The V gene is TRBV18, the J gene TRBJ2-3; 9 bases align to TRBD2. Germline assignment: CDR1 KGHSH and CDR2 LQKENI. This CDR3 spans 16 amino acids. The junction had 8 bases not matched to a gene; V was cut back by 3 bases and J by 4 bases. CDR3 coding DNA: TGTGCCAGCTCACCCCTGAGCGGGAGGAGAGCAGATACGCAGTATTTT. It translates to CASSPLSGRRADTQYF.

This chain uses TRBV7-9 with TRBJ2-1; 7 bases are a match to TRBD2. This CDR3 contains 13 residues. Germline CDR1 SEHNR, CDR2 FQNEAQ (reference sequence). Unmatched junction bases numbered 8, after V lost 7 bases and J lost 8 bases. Written as DNA, the CDR3 is TGTGCCAGCACGGGGCGGGAGCGCGATGAGCAGTTCTTC. Translating gives CASTGRERDEQFF.

This clonotype was detected many times. The V gene is TRBV12-3 or TRBV12-4, the J gene TRBJ2-7; 12 bases map to TRBD1. With 5 bases clipped from V and 7 bases from J, the junction kept 9 bases outside the gene matches. The CDR3 contains 15 residues. CDR3 sequence (DNA): TGTGCCAGCAGTCCCCCGGGACAGGGGGCGGGGGAGCAGTACTTC. The encoded protein is CASSPPGQGAGEQYF.

This clonotype was seen at least ten times. The gene calls are TRBV7-2 and TRBJ1-1; a possible D gene is TRBD1 (5 bases). Deletions cut 7 bases from V and 7 bases from J, with 10 bases between. CDR3 size: 11 residues. Germline CDR1 reads SGHTA; CDR2 reads FQGNSA. CDR3 residues: CASTRDSEAFF. The CDR3 nucleotides are TGTGCCAGCACCCGCGACAGTGAAGCTTTCTTT.

This clonotype was detected ten times or more. This chain links TRBV6-1 with TRBJ1-1; D possibly corresponds to TRBD1 (6 bases). Germline CDR1 and CDR2: MNHNS and SASEGT. The CDR3 runs 15 residues. V was cut by 5 bases and J by 2 bases, with 15 bases left in between. DNA for the CDR3: TGTGCCAGCAGTCGCTACCGGGACATCAACACTGAAGCTTTCTTT. It translates to CASSRYRDINTEAFF.

The chain couples TRBV28 to TRBJ2-5; TRBD2 matches at 10 bases. The CDR3 loop spans 14 amino acids. Per germline, CDR1 MDHEN and CDR2 SYDVKM. With 7 bases clipped from V and 3 bases from J, the junction kept 5 bases outside the gene matches. The DNA of the CDR3 is TGTGCCAGCACCGTTACTAGCGGGGAAGAGACCCAGTACTTC. This codes for CASTVTSGEETQYF.

This clonotype was found many times. This chain links TRBV11-2 with TRBJ2-1, with 11 bases matching TRBD2. V was pared by 6 bases and J by 8 bases, with 9 bases of the junction left unmatched. In germline, CDR1 is SGHAT, CDR2 FQNNGV. This CDR3 comprises 15 residues. CDR3 coding DNA: TGTGCCAGCAGTAGCGGGAGGGCAGCGTTCGATGAGCAGTTCTTC. This sequence encodes CASSSGRAAFDEQFF.

This clonotype was observed a few times. This rearrangement joins TRBV20-1 to TRBJ2-2; D not certain. Germline CDR1 DFQATT, CDR2 SNEGSKA (reference sequence). The CDR3 contains 12 residues. Trimming took 3 bases from V and 7 from J, leaving 9 bases between them. Here the CDR3 DNA reads TGCAGTGCTAGCCCTGGTAACGGGGAGCTGTTTTTT. Its protein product is CSASPGNGELFF.

A few counts support this clonotype. This chain connects TRBV6-4 to TRBJ1-1; 12 nucleotides line up with TRBD1. The CDR3 covers 15 residues. V lost 3 bases and J lost 2; bases outside the gene matches: 1. CDR1 is MRHNA and CDR2 is SNTAGT in the germline V gene. For the CDR3, the DNA is TGTGCCAGCAGTGAAGGGACAGGGGGCAACACTGAAGCTTTCTTT. This encodes CASSEGTGGNTEAFF.

The table lists this clonotype with many counts. This chain links TRBV11-2 with TRBJ2-7; possibly TRBD1 or TRBD2 for D (5 bases each). CDR1 is SGHAT, CDR2 FQNNGV, per germline. The CDR3 runs 13 residues. V lost 3 bases, J lost 2 bases, and 8 bases lay in between. CDR3 protein: CASSLGPTYEQYF. The CDR3 bases are TGTGCCAGCAGCTTGGGACCAACCTACGAGCAGTACTTC.

The table lists this clonotype with many counts. V gene TRBV6-1 combines with J gene TRBJ2-1; D may be TRBD2 (6 bases). The ends were cut back, 8 bases at V and 5 bases at J, with 13 bases in the middle. Germline loops: CDR1 MNHNS, CDR2 SASEGT. The CDR3 has 13 residues. The CDR3 region is CASGETRNNEQFF. In DNA form, the CDR3 reads TGTGCCAGCGGGGAGACTAGGAACAATGAGCAGTTCTTC.